The rows below give T cell receptor beta chains drawn from one sample of a study of a mutant IDH1 vaccine in newly diagnosed glioma. This table comes from immunoSEQ multiplex PCR, and its TCRdb copy is limited to in-frame clones, with some not included. Among 35,000 to 45,000 clones listed, around 76% were seen once. For these receptors, no antigen is known. This sample comprised PBMCs, obtained from a glioma patient whose treatment included an IDH1 peptide vaccine. The receptor source for this set is a woman aged 35 to 49 with glioma. Some clones in this sample may be carry-over from other donors' samples. Both conserved end residues are part of each CDR3. A D gene is named only where the DNA matches it firmly. Clone size is given for some rows only: seen once, a few or many times, or a class if the clone is expanded.

clone_size | j_call | v_call | d_call | cdr3_nt | cdr3_aa
NA | TRBJ2-7 | TRBV27 | NA | TGTGCCAGCAGTTTATCCGGGAGAGGGTACTACGAGCAGTACTTC | CASSLSGRGYYEQYF
few | TRBJ1-1 | TRBV6-5 | NA | TGTGCCAGCACCCAGCGTTTGAACACTGAAGCTTTCTTT | CASTQRLNTEAFF
NA | TRBJ2-7 | TRBV5-5 | TRBD1 | TGTGCCAGCAGGGCGACAGGGAAGAAATGCGAGCAGTACTTC | CASRATGKKCEQYF
NA | TRBJ2-7 | TRBV5-6 | NA | TGTGCCAGCAGCTTTGGGGTGGTGGGCAGATCCTACGAGCAGTACTTC | CASSFGVVGRSYEQYF
NA | TRBJ2-3 | TRBV7-9 | TRBD2 | TGTGCCAGCAGTTTAGCGGGGAGGACAGATACGCAGTATTTT | CASSLAGRTDTQYF
few | TRBJ2-7 | TRBV7-2 | TRBD1 | TGTGCCAGCAGCTTAAGGACAGGGTTGCACGAGCAGTACTTC | CASSLRTGLHEQYF
NA | TRBJ1-5 | TRBV7-8 | NA | TGTGCCAGCAGCAAAGACAGTTTGCGTGGCAATCAGCCCCAGCATTTT | CASSKDSLRGNQPQHF
NA | TRBJ2-5 | TRBV5-6 | NA | TGTGCCAGCAGCACCGGGACTCCAGGGGAGACCCAGTACTTC | CASSTGTPGETQYF
NA | TRBJ1-6 | TRBV10-3 | NA | TGTGCCATCAGCGAGCGGCAGGGGAATTCACCCCTCCACTTT | CAISERQGNSPLHF
NA | TRBJ2-1 | TRBV6-5 | NA | TGTGCCAGCAGTAAGACAGTAAATGAGCAGTTCTTC | CASSKTVNEQFF
once | TRBJ1-3 | TRBV7-6 | NA | TGTGCCAGCAGCCTTAGGCCCCAAAACCCAACCATATATTTT | CASSLRPQNPTIYF
NA | TRBJ1-4 | TRBV25-1 | NA | TGTGCCAGCAGTGAAGCTGGGGGCCGGGTCAGAGAAAAACTGTTTTTT | CASSEAGGRVREKLFF
few | TRBJ2-5 | TRBV5-4 | TRBD2 | TGTGCCAGCGGCCCGGGAGGACTAGCGGGAGGGGCCCAGTACTTC | CASGPGGLAGGAQYF
NA | TRBJ2-1 | TRBV4-2 | NA | TGTGCCAGCAGCCAGTACGGGGACAAGGAGCAGTTCTTC | CASSQYGDKEQFF
NA | TRBJ2-2 | TRBV28 | TRBD2 | TGTGCCAGCAGTTTGCCCGATTCCTGGGCTAGCGGGCGCTCAGGGAAAACCGGGGAGCTGTTTTTT | CASSLPDSWASGRSGKTGELFF
NA | TRBJ1-6 | TRBV2 | NA | TGTGCCAGCAGGCGGACGGCTTCTTATAATTCACCCCTCCACTTT | CASRRTASYNSPLHF
NA | TRBJ2-3 | TRBV4-1 | NA | TGCGCCAGCAGCCAAGTGATAGGAGGGGATACGCAGTATTTT | CASSQVIGGDTQYF
NA | TRBJ2-2 | TRBV19 | NA | TGTGCCAGTAGTATGCGGGGGAACACCGGGGAGCTGTTTTTT | CASSMRGNTGELFF
once | TRBJ1-3 | TRBV9 | NA | TGTGCCAGCAGGGGGAGGAACACCATATATTTT | CASRGRNTIYF
NA | TRBJ2-7 | TRBV7-9 | NA | TGTGCCAGCGCACCCGGGGTCTCCTACGAGCAGTACTTC | CASAPGVSYEQYF
NA | TRBJ2-3 | TRBV19 | NA | TGTGCCAGTAGTGGGAACCCCGGGCTCGGGGGTCGCACAGATACGCAGTATTTT | CASSGNPGLGGRTDTQYF
NA | TRBJ1-1 | TRBV4-1 | NA | TGCGCCAGCTGGGGGAGCGGCGAAGCTTTCTTT | CASWGSGEAFF
NA | TRBJ1-6 | TRBV30 | NA | TGTGCCTGGAGTCTCACCGACGGATATAATTCACCCCTCCACTTT | CAWSLTDGYNSPLHF
NA | TRBJ1-1 | TRBV28 | NA | TGTGCCAGCAGTTTGACATACCTCGAAGCTTTCTTT | CASSLTYLEAFF
NA | TRBJ2-7 | TRBV29-1 | NA | TGCAGCGTTGGGTGGAGGGCACAATCTTACGAGCAGTACTTC | CSVGWRAQSYEQYF
NA | TRBJ2-1 | TRBV19 | NA | TGTGCCAGTACCGAGACAGGTTTCAATGAGCAGTTCTTC | CASTETGFNEQFF
NA | TRBJ2-7 | TRBV7-2 | NA | TGTGCCAGCAGCAAACCCGTAGACTACGAGCAGTACTTC | CASSKPVDYEQYF
NA | TRBJ1-1 | TRBV4-1 | NA | TGCGCCAGCAGCCAAGAGCTGGCCAGGTCGAACACTGAAGCTTTCTTT | CASSQELARSNTEAFF
once | TRBJ1-3 | TRBV5-1 | NA | TGCGCCAGCAGCTTGGCTTCTAAGCTTTCTGGAAACACCATATATTTT | CASSLASKLSGNTIYF
NA | TRBJ1-4 | TRBV5-4 | NA | TGTGCCAGCAGCATTGGGGGGGGTACAGTAGGTTTTGATGAAAAACTGTTTTTT | CASSIGGGTVGFDEKLFF
NA | TRBJ2-7 | TRBV19 | NA | TGTGCCAGCCAAGCGGGTTTTTCGAGCGAGCAGTACTTC | CASQAGFSSEQYF
NA | TRBJ1-1 | TRBV5-6 | NA | TGTGCCAGCAGCTATCGGACGAACACTGAAGCTTTCTTT | CASSYRTNTEAFF
few | TRBJ2-5 | TRBV4-2 | TRBD1 | TGTGCCAGCAGCCGGGGACAGGGGGTGGAGGAGACCCAGTACTTC | CASSRGQGVEETQYF
NA | TRBJ1-1 | TRBV19 | NA | TGTGCCAGTAAACTAAAGGCAGAGCCGGAAGCTTTCTTT | CASKLKAEPEAFF
NA | TRBJ2-7 | TRBV6-1 | NA | TGTGCCAGCAGTGATGGGCTGGGCTCCTACGAGCAGTACTTC | CASSDGLGSYEQYF
once | TRBJ1-5 | TRBV7-2 | TRBD1 | TGTGCCAGCAGCTGGACGGGACAGGGGCAAAATCAGCCCCAGCATTTT | CASSWTGQGQNQPQHF
NA | TRBJ1-6 | TRBV7-6 | NA | TGTGCCAGCAGCTCAGAGAGCTACTCACCCCTCCACTTT | CASSSESYSPLHF
NA | TRBJ1-6 | TRBV28 | NA | TGTGCCAGCCAGCGTAGGGGTTCACCCCTCCACTTT | CASQRRGSPLHF
NA | TRBJ2-7 | TRBV4-3 | TRBD1 | TGCGCCAGCAGCCAAGCGACCGGGACAGGGGGCTACGAGCAGTACTTC | CASSQATGTGGYEQYF
NA | TRBJ1-5 | TRBV6-6 | NA | TGTGCCAGCAGTTACCCCGACAGGATCAGCAATCAGCCCCAGCATTTT | CASSYPDRISNQPQHF
NA | TRBJ2-7 | TRBV27 | NA | TGTGCCAGCAGTCCCCTGGGACTCAACGAGCAGTACTTC | CASSPLGLNEQYF
NA | TRBJ1-5 | TRBV12-5 | TRBD1 | TGTGCTAGTGGTTTGGCCGCCCGACAGGGGAGGAATCAGCCCCAGCATTTT | CASGLAARQGRNQPQHF
once | TRBJ2-2 | TRBV4-1 | NA | TGCGCCAGCAGCCAAGACTCAGGGCTGTTTTTT | CASSQDSGLFF
NA | TRBJ2-1 | TRBV7-9 | NA | TGTGCCAGCAGCTTCCCAGGGACCGATGAGCAGTTCTTC | CASSFPGTDEQFF
NA | TRBJ1-1 | TRBV6-1 | NA | TGTGCCAGCAGTGAAATTACAGGGACTACTGAAGCTTTCTTT | CASSEITGTTEAFF
NA | TRBJ1-4 | TRBV6-1 | NA | TGTGCCAGCAGTGAAAACAGCCTTTCAACTAATGAAAAACTGTTTTTT | CASSENSLSTNEKLFF